This T cell receptor (beta chain) appears in the sequencing data of a study of blood T cells in healthy people across ages. A second roughly 6 to 11 cycle PCR used barcoded and J-beta primers. TCRdb re-called the 5' RACE reads through MiXCR, storing one row per CDR3 protein. This table holds 800,000 to 950,000 distinct CDR3 sequences, roughly 43% found once. Overall study findings and caveats: One million T cells yielded diversity estimates that were considered underestimates. TCR beta diversity, measured per million T cells, fell in a roughly linear way with age. Fewer expanded clones and more diversity marked long-lived versus aged donors.

Each of the donors had roughly 9.1 milliliters of peripheral blood drawn into EDTA-treated Vacutainer tubes. This clonotype showed up just a few times. What it binds is unknown. Germline V gives CDR1 SGHRS, CDR2 YFSETQ. The CDR3 has 14 amino acids. V was cut by 4 bases and J by 6 bases, with 17 bases left in between. Sequenced sample: blood. The TCR originated in a man aged 25 to 40 in good health. The chain couples TRBV5-1 to TRBJ2-7, with a tentative D call TRBD2 (5 bases). The CDR3 spells CASSQLASSSEQYF. The CDR3 coding sequence is TGCGCCAGCAGCCAACTTGCCTCTAGCTCCGAGCAGTACTTC.